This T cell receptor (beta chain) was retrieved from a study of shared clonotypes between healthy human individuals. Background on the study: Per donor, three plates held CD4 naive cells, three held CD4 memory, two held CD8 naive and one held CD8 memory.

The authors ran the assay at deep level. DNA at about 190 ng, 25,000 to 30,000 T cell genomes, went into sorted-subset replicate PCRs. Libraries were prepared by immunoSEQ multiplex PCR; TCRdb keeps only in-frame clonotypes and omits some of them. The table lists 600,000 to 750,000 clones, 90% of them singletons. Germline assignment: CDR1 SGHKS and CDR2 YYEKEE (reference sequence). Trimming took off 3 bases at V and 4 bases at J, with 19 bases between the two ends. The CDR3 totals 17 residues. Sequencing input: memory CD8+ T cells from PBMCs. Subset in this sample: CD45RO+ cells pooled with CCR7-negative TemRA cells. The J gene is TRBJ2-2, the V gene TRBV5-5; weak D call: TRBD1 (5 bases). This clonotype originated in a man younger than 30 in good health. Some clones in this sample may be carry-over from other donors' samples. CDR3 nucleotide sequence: TGTGCCAGCAGCTCCGATGGGGCAGGTTGGGGCACCGGGGAGCTGTTTTTT. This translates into CASSSDGAGWGTGELFF.